The 19 T cell receptor beta chains given below trace back to one sample, sequenced in a study of shared T cell receptors in the human thymus. Profiling relied on immunoSEQ multiplex PCR, and the TCRdb table lists in-frame clones only, not all of them. The data show about 660,000 clones, approximately 87% seen once. The same sample was also studied in work on human thymus T cells.

The material sequenced was thymocytes. These TCRs come from a boy younger than two with a congenital heart defect.

This chain joins TRBV11-3 and TRBJ1-4; 7 bases are a match to TRBD1. V lost 3 bases to trimming and J lost 8 bases; unmatched junction nucleotides: 6. Germline values: CDR1 SGHNT, CDR2 YENEEA. The CDR3 spans 14 residues. CDR3 protein: CASSLTGLAEKLFF. The CDR3 DNA reads TGTGCCAGCAGCTTGACAGGGTTAGCGGAAAAACTGTTTTTT.

The rearrangement uses TRBV30 and TRBJ2-1; the D gene is possibly TRBD2 (5 bases). V shed 5 bases and J shed 5 bases, with 16 bases lying between them. Germline V gene sequence: CDR1 GTSNPN, CDR2 SVGIG (reference sequence). There are 14 residues in the CDR3. The CDR3 region has the DNA TGTGCCTGGTCCGGGAATTATTCCGACAATGAGCAGTTCTTC. This translates into CAWSGNYSDNEQFF.

This clone was observed once. V and J are TRBV4-1 and TRBJ2-5; 10 positions match TRBD2. With 0 bases clipped from V and 5 bases from J, the junction kept 9 bases outside the gene matches. Germline CDR1 and CDR2: MGHRA and YSYEKL. The CDR3 extends over 17 amino acids. This CDR3 reads CASSQEPSSGRGETQYF. The CDR3 DNA reads TGCGCCAGCAGCCAAGAGCCCTCTAGCGGGAGAGGGGAGACCCAGTACTTC.

CDR3 amino acids: CASSPLGGRFADTQYF. As DNA, the CDR3 is TGCGCCAGCAGCCCATTGGGGGGTAGGTTCGCAGATACGCAGTATTTT. The chain combines TRBV4-1 with TRBJ2-3, with D perhaps matching TRBD2 (6 bases). V was trimmed by 4 bases and J by 4 bases, leaving 18 bases between them. Germline V gene lookup returns CDR1 MGHRA and CDR2 YSYEKL. There are 16 residues in the CDR3.

The V gene is TRBV6-1, the J gene TRBJ1-2, with 8 positions matching TRBD1. V shed 4 bases and J 6 bases; nucleotides not matched to a gene: 10. The V gene's germline CDR1 is MNHNS and CDR2 SASEGT. CDR3 length equals 15 residues. The CDR3 coding sequence is TGTGCCAGCAGTGTGGCAGGGGGCGCGAGAAATGGCTACACCTTC. Amino acids: CASSVAGGARNGYTF.

The chain recombines TRBV2 with TRBJ2-5, with TRBD1 identical over 9 bases. V shed 8 bases, J shed 0 bases, and the junction held 1 base outside the gene matches. Germline values: CDR1 SNHLY, CDR2 FYNNEI. CDR3 length equals 13 residues. CDR3 coding DNA: TGTGCCAGCTGGGACAGGGACCAAGAGACCCAGTACTTC. It encodes CASWDRDQETQYF. The whole variable domain, filled in from reference TRBV2 and TRBJ2-5, reads EPEVTQTPSHQVTQMGQEVILRCVPISNHLYFYWYRQILGQKVEFLVSFYNNEISEKSEIFDDQFSVERPDGSNFTLKIRSTKLEDSAMYFCASWDRDQETQYFGPGTRLLVL.

This clone was counted once. The chain couples TRBV5-8 to TRBJ2-1; TRBD1 matches 11 bases. V was clipped by 3 bases and J by 5 bases; unmatched bases: 10. The length of the CDR3 is 17 residues. Germline V gives CDR1 SGHTS, CDR2 YDEGEE. In DNA form, the CDR3 reads TGTGCCAGCAGCTCCCCTGCCCGGGACAGGGGGGACAATGAGCAGTTCTTC. Translation: CASSSPARDRGDNEQFF.

The chain links TRBV5-4 to TRBJ2-7; TRBD2 matches at 7 bases. CDR3 length equals 14 residues. With 4 bases clipped from V and 2 bases from J, the junction kept 6 bases outside the gene matches. CDR1 and CDR2 from the germline V gene are SGHNT and YYREEE (reference sequence). CDR3 in DNA: TGTGCCAGCAGCCACCGGGACTATCCCTACGAGCAGTACTTC. Translation gives CASSHRDYPYEQYF.

V and J are TRBV6-1 and TRBJ1-2; TRBD1 agrees at 7 bases. Germline V CDR1 and CDR2: MNHNS, SASEGT. The CDR3 totals 15 residues. The V and J ends lost 2 bases and 7 bases, in that order; junction bases with no gene match: 10. The CDR3 nucleotides read TGTGCCAGCAGTGAAAGGACAGGCCGGTTGGGTGGCTACACCTTC. Translation: CASSERTGRLGGYTF.

This chain uses TRBV7-3 with TRBJ2-7, with D tentatively TRBD2 (6 bases). The CDR3 runs 14 residues. The V and J ends lost 3 bases and 6 bases respectively, with 15 bases between them. Germline CDR1 and CDR2: SGHTA and FQGTGA. CDR3 DNA sequence: TGTGCCAGCAGCTTTAAACGGGAGCGACGCGAGCAGTACTTC. Translating it yields CASSFKRERREQYF.

The V and J genes are TRBV23-1 and TRBJ2-5; TRBD1 matches at 7 bases. The DNA end favors TRBJ2-7, so the J call may be wrong. TRBV23-1 has ORF status, its function being uncertain. This CDR3 is 13 amino acids long. CDR3 sequence: CASSQPGQYEQYF. DNA for the CDR3: TGCGCCAGCAGTCAACCGGGACAGTACGAGCAGTACTTC.

Notes on this clone: This CDR3 is also generated by other DNA sequences in the sample. The genes are TRBV6-1 and TRBJ1-5; no clear D. V gave up 2 bases and J gave up 7 bases, with 6 bases separating them. CDR3 size: 12 residues. Germline CDR1 is MNHNS and CDR2 is SASEGT. CDR3 in DNA: TGTGCCAGCAGTGAAAGAGGGCAGCCCCAGCATTTT. Translated, it gives CASSERGQPQHF.

The chain employs TRBV5-4 and TRBJ2-4; 9 positions agree with TRBD1. Germline V CDR1 and CDR2: SGHNT, YYREEE (reference sequence). V shed 1 base and J 8 bases; nucleotides not matched to a gene: 7. The CDR3 is 15 residues long. The chain's CDR3 is CASSLRDREKDIQYF. The CDR3 DNA sequence: TGTGCCAGCAGCTTGCGGGACAGGGAGAAGGACATTCAGTACTTC.

V and J are TRBV27 and TRBJ2-1, with TRBD2 matching over 10 bases. The CDR3 runs to 11 residues. Trimming took 8 bases from V and 12 from J; bases not matched to a gene: 4. Germline V lookup: CDR1 MNHEY, CDR2 SMNVEV (reference sequence). The CDR3 region is CASGRLAGQFF. The CDR3 nucleotides read TGTGCCAGCGGGCGACTAGCGGGGCAGTTCTTC.

The chain recombines TRBV11-3 with TRBJ2-3, with TRBD2 matching 8 bases. This CDR3 is built from 15 residues. V shed 10 bases, J shed 4 bases, and the junction held 13 bases outside the gene matches. Germline V gives CDR1 SGHNT, CDR2 YENEEA. CDR3: CATTPRGREADTQYF. CDR3 nucleotides: TGTGCCACCACACCACGGGGGCGGGAGGCAGATACGCAGTATTTT.

The V and J genes are TRBV9 and TRBJ2-5; TRBD2 agrees at 9 bases. The J call could be wrong; TRBJ2-7 is a better fit for the DNA end. The CDR3 has 13 residues. CDR1 SGDLS and CDR2 YYNGEE come from the germline V gene. CDR3: CASSAPTSGEQYF. The CDR3 coding sequence is TGTGCCAGCAGCGCGCCGACTAGCGGCGAGCAGTACTTC.

This chain joins TRBV14 and TRBJ1-2; the D is unclear. V shed 0 bases and J shed 4 bases, with 9 bases lying between them. Germline values: CDR1 SGHDN, CDR2 FVKESK. The CDR3 loop spans 14 amino acids. CDR3 DNA sequence: TGTGCCAGCAGCCAAGATCCCCGGGGCTATGGCTACACCTTC. Translation: CASSQDPRGYGYTF.

This chain uses TRBV5-5 with TRBJ1-3; the D gene is possibly TRBD1 (5 bases). V was cut by 1 base and J by 2 bases, with 10 bases left in between. Germline CDR1 SGHKS, CDR2 YYEKEE (reference sequence). The CDR3 has 15 amino acids. The CDR3 loop reads CASSLNQGTGNTIYF. The CDR3 DNA reads as TGTGCCAGCAGCTTGAACCAGGGAACTGGAAACACCATATATTTT.

This chain connects TRBV14 to TRBJ1-2; D might be TRBD1 (5 bases). Germline CDR1 is SGHDN and CDR2 is FVKESK. This CDR3 contains 16 residues. V was cut by 2 bases and J by 4 bases, with 17 bases left in between. For the CDR3, the DNA is TGTGCCAGCAGCCAAAGGGGCAGGGTGGGGATCTATGGCTACACCTTC. Encoded protein: CASSQRGRVGIYGYTF.